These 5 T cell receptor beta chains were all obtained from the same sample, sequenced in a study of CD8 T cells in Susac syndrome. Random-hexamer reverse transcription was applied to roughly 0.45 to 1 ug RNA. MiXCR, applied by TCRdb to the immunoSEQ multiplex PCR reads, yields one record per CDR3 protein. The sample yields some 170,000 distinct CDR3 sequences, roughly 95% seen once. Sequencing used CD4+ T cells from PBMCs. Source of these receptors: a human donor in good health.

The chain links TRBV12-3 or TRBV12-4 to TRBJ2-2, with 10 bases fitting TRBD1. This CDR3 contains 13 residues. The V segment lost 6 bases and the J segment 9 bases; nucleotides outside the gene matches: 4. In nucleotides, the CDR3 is TGTGCCAGCAGGCGACAGGGGGCCTGGGAGCTGTTTTTT. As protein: CASRRQGAWELFF.

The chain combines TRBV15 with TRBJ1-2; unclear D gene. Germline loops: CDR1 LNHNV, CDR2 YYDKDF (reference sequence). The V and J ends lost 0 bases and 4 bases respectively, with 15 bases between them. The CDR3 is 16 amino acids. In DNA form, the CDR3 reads TGTGCCACCAGCAGAGATTTGGGGTCCCCGGGCTATGGCTACACCTTC. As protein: CATSRDLGSPGYGYTF.

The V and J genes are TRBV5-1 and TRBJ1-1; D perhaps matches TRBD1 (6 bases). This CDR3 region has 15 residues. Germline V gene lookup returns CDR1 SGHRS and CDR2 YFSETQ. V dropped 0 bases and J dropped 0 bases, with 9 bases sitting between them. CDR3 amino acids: CASSLVTGMNTEAFF. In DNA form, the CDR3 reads TGCGCCAGCAGCTTGGTAACAGGGATGAACACTGAAGCTTTCTTT.

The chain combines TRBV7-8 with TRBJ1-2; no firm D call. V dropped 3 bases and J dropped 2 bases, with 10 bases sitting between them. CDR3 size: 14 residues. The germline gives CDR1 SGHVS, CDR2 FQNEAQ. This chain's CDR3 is CASSLGSENYGYTF. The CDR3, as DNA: TGTGCCAGCAGCTTGGGCAGCGAGAACTATGGCTACACCTTC.

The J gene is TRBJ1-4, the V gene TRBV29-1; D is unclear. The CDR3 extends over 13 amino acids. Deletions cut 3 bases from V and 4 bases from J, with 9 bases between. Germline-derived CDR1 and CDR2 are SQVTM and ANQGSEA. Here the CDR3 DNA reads TGCAGCGTTGACCGGAGGGATAATGAAAAACTGTTTTTT. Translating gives CSVDRRDNEKLFF.